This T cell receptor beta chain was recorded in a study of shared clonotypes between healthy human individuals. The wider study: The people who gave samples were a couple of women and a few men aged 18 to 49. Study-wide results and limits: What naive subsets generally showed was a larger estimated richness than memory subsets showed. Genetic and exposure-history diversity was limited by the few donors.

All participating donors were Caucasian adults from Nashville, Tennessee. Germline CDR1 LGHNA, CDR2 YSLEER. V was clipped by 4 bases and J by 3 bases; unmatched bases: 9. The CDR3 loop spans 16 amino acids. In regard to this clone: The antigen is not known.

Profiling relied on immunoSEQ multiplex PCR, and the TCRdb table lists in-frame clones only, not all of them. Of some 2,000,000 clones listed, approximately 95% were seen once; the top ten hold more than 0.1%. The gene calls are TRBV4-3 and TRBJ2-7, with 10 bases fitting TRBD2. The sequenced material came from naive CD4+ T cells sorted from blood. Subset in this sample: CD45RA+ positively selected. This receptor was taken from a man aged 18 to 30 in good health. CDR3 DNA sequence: TGCGCCAGCAGCCGCCAGCTAGCGGGAGACTACTACGAGCAGTACTTC. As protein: CASSRQLAGDYYEQYF.